Described below is a single TCR beta chain sequence and its context. What it binds is not known. Assay: immunoSEQ multiplex PCR; the TCRdb copy retains only in-frame clones and omits some. The sample shows roughly 70,000 clones, approximately 86% of them seen only once. These data come from a study of a mutant IDH1 vaccine in newly diagnosed glioma. Study as a whole: There were roughly 62% males and about 38% females among treated patients, whose mean age was 40.4 years. Every participant had undergone radiotherapy, temozolomide, or both before, and most underwent both. Notes on the study in general: Patients showed vaccine-induced immune responses at a rate of more than 80%.

The CDR3 has 12 residues. V was clipped by 0 bases and J by 14 bases, with 11 bases between them. Germline V gives CDR1 GTSNPN, CDR2 SVGIG (reference sequence). The time point was: baseline, week 1 (first vaccination visit). The treatment is: pre-vaccination baseline after standard-of-care therapy. This sequence joins TRBV30 and TRBJ1-6, with D hard to call. Sequenced here: PBMCs, sampled from a glioma patient treated with radiotherapy, temozolomide or both. This TCR came from a man younger than 45 with glioma. The CDR3 coding sequence is TGTGCCTGGAGTGTTTGGCGAAGATCCCTCCACTTT. It codes for CAWSVWRRSLHF.